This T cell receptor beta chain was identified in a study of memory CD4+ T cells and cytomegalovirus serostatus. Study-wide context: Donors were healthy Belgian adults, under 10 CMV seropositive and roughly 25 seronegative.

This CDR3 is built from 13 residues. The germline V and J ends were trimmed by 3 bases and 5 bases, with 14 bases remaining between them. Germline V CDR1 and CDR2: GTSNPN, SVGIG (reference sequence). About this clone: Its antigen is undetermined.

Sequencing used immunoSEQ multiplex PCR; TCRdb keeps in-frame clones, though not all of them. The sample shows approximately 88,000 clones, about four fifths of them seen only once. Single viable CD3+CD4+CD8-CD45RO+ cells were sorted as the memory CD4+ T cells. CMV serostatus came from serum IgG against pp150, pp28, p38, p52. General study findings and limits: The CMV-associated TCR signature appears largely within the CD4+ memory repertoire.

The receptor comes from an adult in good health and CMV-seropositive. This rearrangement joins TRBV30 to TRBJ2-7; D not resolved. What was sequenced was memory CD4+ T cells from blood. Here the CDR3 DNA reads TGTGCCTGGAGGGCCAGCAGTGGGGACGAGCAGTACTTC. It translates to CAWRASSGDEQYF.